One TCR beta chain is described in this entry. Clones were sequenced by immunoSEQ multiplex PCR, and TCRdb holds only the in-frame ones, with some missing. This sample yields around 130,000 clones, of which approximately 90% are seen a single time; 9.5% to 13% belongs to the top ten. Losses at the gene ends were 6 bases for V and 7 bases for J; bases not matched to a gene: 8. Per the germline V gene, CDR1 is SNHLY and CDR2 is FYNNEI. CDR3 length: 15 amino acids. These data come from a study of control samples from healthy donors and cancer patients. This clonotype was sampled from a man aged 25-40 years in good health. Sequencing input: blood. V usage is TRBV2 and J usage is TRBJ2-1, with 11 bases fitting TRBD2. The CDR3 DNA reads TGTGCCAGCAGCCTTAGCGGGGGGGCGAGTAATGAGCAGTTCTTC. Translation gives CASSLSGGASNEQFF.